The following is a T cell receptor (beta chain) sequence with its context. Antigen: not known. Primers for the PCR totalled 60 Vbeta and 13 Jbeta. Sequenced by immunoSEQ multiplex PCR; TCRdb stores in-frame clones only, minus some. Here the sample spans approximately 190,000 clones, around 80% being singletons. The sample originates from a study of cytomegalovirus exposure and HLA in healthy donors. Study results and limitations: Cytomegalovirus association was listed for about 170 TCR beta chains.

Between the trimmed V and J ends, which lost 1 base and 1 base, there was a span of 10 bases. Germline CDR1 reads LNHNV; CDR2 reads YYDKDF (reference sequence). The CDR3 has 15 amino acids. The sequence was obtained from a middle-aged man in good health and CMV-seropositive. This chain joins TRBV15 and TRBJ2-5; D call uncertain. Source material: PBMCs. CDR3 region: CATSRVTEPQETQYF. CDR3 sequence (DNA): TGTGCCACCAGCAGAGTTACAGAACCCCAAGAGACCCAGTACTTC.